A selection of T cell receptor beta chains follows, all from one sample in a study of T cells in Graves' hyperthyroidism and ophthalmopathy. MiXCR, applied by TCRdb to the multiplex PCR reads, yields one record per CDR3 protein. The sample records fewer than 700,000 distinct CDR3 sequences, about a sixth being singletons. Sequenced material: blood. The receptors stem from a woman aged 25 to 39 with Graves' hyperthyroidism. Each CDR3 is given with its conserved first and last residue. The order of the fields is clone size, J gene, D gene, V gene, CDR3 DNA, CDR3 protein. A D gene is named only where the DNA matches it firmly. Only part of the rows carry a size: once, few, many, or a class if the clone is expanded.

>.|TRBJ2-1|.|TRBV5-6
TGTGCCAGCAGCCAGGATACGGCGCTCTACAATGAGCAGTTCTTC
CASSQDTALYNEQFF
>.|TRBJ2-2|TRBD2|TRBV6-4
TGTGCCAGCAGTTACGGGACTAGTTCTTACACCGGGGAGCTGTTTTTT
CASSYGTSSYTGELFF
>many|TRBJ2-5|TRBD1|TRBV7-9
TGTGCCAGCAGCTTAGTCGGGACAGCCCAAGAGACCCAGTACTTC
CASSLVGTAQETQYF
>few|TRBJ2-4|TRBD1|TRBV9
TGTGCCAGCAGTGAACCGGGACAGGGCCAAAACATTCAGTACTTC
CASSEPGQGQNIQYF
>many|TRBJ2-4|.|TRBV7-2
TGTGCCAGCAGCTCCGGGGTAGCCAAAAACATTCAGTACTTC
CASSSGVAKNIQYF
>many|TRBJ2-7|TRBD2|TRBV7-9
TGTGCCAGCAGCTTACTCGCGGGAGTCACCCACGAGCAGTACTTC
CASSLLAGVTHEQYF
>many|TRBJ2-1|.|TRBV12-3/TRBV12-4
TGTGCCAGCAGTTTAAAGGGGAGCAATGAGCAGTTCTTC
CASSLKGSNEQFF
>many|TRBJ2-2|.|TRBV11-1
TGTGCCAGCAGCTCGCGACAGGCGAACACCGGGGAGCTGTTTTTT
CASSSRQANTGELFF
>.|TRBJ2-3|.|TRBV9
TGTGCCAGCAGCGAGTTAGCGGCAGACACAGATACGCAGTATTTT
CASSELAADTDTQYF
>few|TRBJ2-7|TRBD1|TRBV2
TGTGCCAGCAGTGAAGGGACGGACAGGATCCCTTACGAGCAGTACTTC
CASSEGTDRIPYEQYF
>many|TRBJ1-3|.|TRBV30
TGTGCCTGGAGTGGGGGGTACACCATATATTTT
CAWSGGYTIYF
>few|TRBJ2-1|.|TRBV19
TGTGCCAGTAGTTACCATACCTACAATGAGCAGTTCTTC
CASSYHTYNEQFF
>few|TRBJ2-1|.|TRBV7-9
TGTGCCAGCAGCTTAGGGACCCTCCCCCAATTAGAGGAGCAGTTCTTC
CASSLGTLPQLEEQFF
>many|TRBJ2-7|TRBD2|TRBV6-1
TGTGCCAGCATGGGAGGACTAGCGGGAAAGTACGAGCAGTACTTC
CASMGGLAGKYEQYF
>.|TRBJ2-1|.|TRBV20-1
TGCAGTGCCGACTCTTTAGCGGAGGCCTCCTACAATGAGCAGTTCTTC
CSADSLAEASYNEQFF
>many|TRBJ2-4|.|TRBV5-1
TGCGCCAGCAGCTCAGGGGTCGGTGGAAACATTCAGTACTTC
CASSSGVGGNIQYF
>few|TRBJ1-2|TRBD1|TRBV5-1
TGCGCCAGCAGCTACGCGGGACAGATCTATGGCTACACCTTC
CASSYAGQIYGYTF
>few|TRBJ1-4|TRBD1|TRBV6-2/TRBV6-3
TGTGCCAGCAGTTTGGACAGGGGGCCTAATGAAAAACTGTTTTTT
CASSLDRGPNEKLFF
>many|TRBJ2-7|.|TRBV20-1
TGCAGTGCTAGAGTAGACCTGGGACATTCCTACGAGCAGTACTTC
CSARVDLGHSYEQYF
>many|TRBJ2-1|TRBD2|TRBV30
TGTGCCCGTTCTAGCGGGAGAAGCAATGAGCAGTTCTTC
CARSSGRSNEQFF
>.|TRBJ2-7|TRBD2|TRBV6-5
TGTGCCAGCAGTTGGGTTCGTTACGGAGCGGGGGCCTACGAGCAGTACTTC
CASSWVRYGAGAYEQYF
>many|TRBJ1-6|.|TRBV15
TGTGCCACGCAGGGTGTGAAGGATTCACCCCTCCACTTT
CATQGVKDSPLHF